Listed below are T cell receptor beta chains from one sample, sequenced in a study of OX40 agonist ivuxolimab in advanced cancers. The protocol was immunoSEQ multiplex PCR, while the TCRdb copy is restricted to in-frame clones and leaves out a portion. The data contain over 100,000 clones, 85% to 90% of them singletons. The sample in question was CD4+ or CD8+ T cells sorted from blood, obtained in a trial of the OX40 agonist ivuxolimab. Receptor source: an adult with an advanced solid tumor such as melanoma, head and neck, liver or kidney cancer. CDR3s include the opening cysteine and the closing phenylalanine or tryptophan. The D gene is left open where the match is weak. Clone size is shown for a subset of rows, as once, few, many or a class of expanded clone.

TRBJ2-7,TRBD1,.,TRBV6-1,CASSPGTGGRYEQYF,TGTGCCAGCAGCCCCGGGACAGGGGGCCGTTACGAGCAGTACTTC
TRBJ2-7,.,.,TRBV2,CASSEASGYHEQYF,TGTGCCAGCAGTGAAGCGTCGGGTTATCACGAGCAGTACTTC
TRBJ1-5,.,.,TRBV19,CASSIDPLRGQAYQPQHF,TGTGCCAGTAGTATAGACCCTCTCCGGGGACAAGCCTATCAGCCCCAGCATTTT
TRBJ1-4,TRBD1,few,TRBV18,CASSPGQGSEKLFF,TGTGCCAGCTCACCAGGACAGGGGAGCGAAAAACTGTTTTTT
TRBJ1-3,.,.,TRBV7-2,CASSLRSSGNTIYF,TGTGCCAGCAGCTTACGGAGCTCTGGAAACACCATATATTTT
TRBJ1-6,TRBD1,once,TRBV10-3,CAISNRDRGNSPLHF,TGTGCCATCAGTAACCGGGACAGGGGAAATTCACCCCTCCACTTT
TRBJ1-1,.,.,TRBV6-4,CASSDSYGTEAFF,TGTGCCAGCAGTGACTCCTATGGAACTGAAGCTTTCTTT
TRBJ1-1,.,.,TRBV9,CASSPPHGLATEAFF,TGTGCCAGCAGCCCCCCCCACGGCCTGGCCACTGAAGCTTTCTTT
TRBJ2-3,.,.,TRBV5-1,CASSLGGRGSTDTQYF,TGCGCCAGCAGCTTGGGGGGCAGGGGTAGCACAGATACGCAGTATTTT
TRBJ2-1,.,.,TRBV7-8,CASSLVTGEQFF,TGTGCCAGCAGCTTAGTTACTGGGGAGCAGTTCTTC
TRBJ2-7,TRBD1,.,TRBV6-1,CASREGQGALGEQYF,TGTGCCAGCAGAGAGGGACAGGGGGCCCTAGGCGAGCAGTACTTC
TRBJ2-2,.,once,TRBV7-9,CAGGPTGNTGELFF,TGTGCCGGGGGGCCGACAGGAAACACCGGGGAGCTGTTTTTT
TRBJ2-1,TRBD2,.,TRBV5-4,CASSRTSGDYNEQFF,TGTGCCAGCAGCCGGACTAGCGGAGATTACAATGAGCAGTTCTTC
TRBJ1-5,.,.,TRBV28,CASGGGGQPQHF,TGTGCCAGCGGCGGGGGGGGCCAGCCCCAGCATTTT
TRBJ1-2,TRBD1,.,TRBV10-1,CASSEGTGTNYGYTF,TGCGCCAGCAGTGAGGGGACAGGGACTAACTATGGCTACACCTTC
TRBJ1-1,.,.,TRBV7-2,CASSLGPKLGTEAFF,TGTGCCAGCAGCTTGGGCCCAAAGTTAGGGACTGAAGCTTTCTTT
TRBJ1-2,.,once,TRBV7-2,CASSFYIANYGYTF,TGTGCCAGCAGCTTCTATATTGCTAACTATGGCTACACCTTC
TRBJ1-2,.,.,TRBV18,CASSPPRVQGDYGYTF,TGTGCCAGCTCACCACCCCGTGTACAGGGCGACTATGGCTACACCTTC
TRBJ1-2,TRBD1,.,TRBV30,CAWIRDSPPTTF,TGTGCCTGGATTAGGGACAGTCCCCCAACCACCTTC
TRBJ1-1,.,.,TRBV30,CAWTRATEAFF,TGTGCCTGGACCAGGGCAACTGAAGCTTTCTTT
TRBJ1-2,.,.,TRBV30,CAWSVNPRARGYTF,TGTGCCTGGAGTGTAAATCCCAGGGCCCGTGGCTACACCTTC
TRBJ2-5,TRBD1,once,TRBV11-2,CASSPDRGRGETQYF,TGTGCCAGCAGCCCGGACAGGGGGCGAGGCGAGACCCAGTACTTC
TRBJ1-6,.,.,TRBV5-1,CASSSTNSPLHF,TGCGCCAGCAGCTCTACTAATTCACCCCTCCACTTT
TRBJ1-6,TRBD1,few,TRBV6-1,CASSEVWTGQGNSPLHF,TGTGCCAGCAGTGAAGTTTGGACAGGGCAGGGCAATTCACCCCTCCACTTT
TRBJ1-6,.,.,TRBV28,CASSLSGQGSPLHF,TGTGCCAGCAGTTTATCGGGGCAGGGTTCACCCCTCCACTTT
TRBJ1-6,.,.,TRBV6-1,CASSALAANSPLHF,TGTGCCAGCAGTGCCTTGGCAGCCAATTCACCCCTCCACTTT
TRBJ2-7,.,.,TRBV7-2,CASSLGGREKSEQYF,TGTGCCAGCAGCTTAGGCGGCCGGGAAAAAAGTGAGCAGTACTTC
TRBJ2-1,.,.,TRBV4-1,CASSQSGGYNEQFF,TGCGCCAGCAGCCAATCAGGGGGGTACAATGAGCAGTTCTTC
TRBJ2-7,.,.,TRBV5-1,CASSPGTGSSYEQYF,TGCGCCAGCAGCCCCGGGACGGGGAGCTCCTACGAGCAGTACTTC
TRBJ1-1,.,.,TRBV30,CAWSSGLNTEAFF,TGTGCCTGGAGTTCAGGACTGAACACTGAAGCTTTCTTT
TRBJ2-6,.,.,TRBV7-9,CASSLGGSGANVLTF,TGTGCCAGCAGCTTAGGAGGGTCTGGGGCCAACGTCCTGACTTTC
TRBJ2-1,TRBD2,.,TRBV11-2,CASSLVLAGGSYNEQFF,TGTGCCAGCAGCTTAGTACTAGCGGGGGGTTCCTACAATGAGCAGTTCTTC
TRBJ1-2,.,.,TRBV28,CASSGGIYYGYTF,TGTGCCAGCAGCGGGGGAATTTACTATGGCTACACCTTC
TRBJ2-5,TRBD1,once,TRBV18,CASSPGTGTETQYF,TGTGCCAGCTCACCTGGGACAGGGACCGAGACCCAGTACTTC
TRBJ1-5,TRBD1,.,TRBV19,CASSTGQGNQPQHF,TGTGCCAGTTCGACAGGGCAGGGCAATCAGCCCCAGCATTTT
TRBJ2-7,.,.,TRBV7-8,CASSPRGRARWQYF,TGTGCCAGCAGCCCCCGGGGCAGGGCGAGGTGGCAGTACTTC
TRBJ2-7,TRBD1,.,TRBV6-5,CASSYTAGGDEQYF,TGTGCCAGCAGTTACACAGCAGGGGGCGACGAGCAGTACTTC
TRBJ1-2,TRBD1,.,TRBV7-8,CASSSQGARGYTF,TGTGCCAGCAGCTCCCAGGGGGCTCGAGGCTACACCTTC
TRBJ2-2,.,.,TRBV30,CAWSVRVAGELFF,TGTGCCTGGAGTGTTAGGGTGGCCGGGGAGCTGTTTTTT
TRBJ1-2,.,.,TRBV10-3,CAISVSLGVRGVYGYTF,TGTGCCATCAGTGTCTCTCTAGGGGTGAGGGGAGTCTATGGCTACACCTTC
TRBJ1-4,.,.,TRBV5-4,CASSLQGSGEKLFF,TGTGCCAGCAGCCTACAGGGTTCCGGTGAAAAACTGTTTTTT
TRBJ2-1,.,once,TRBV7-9,CASTPRGSYNEQFF,TGTGCCAGCACCCCCAGGGGCTCCTACAATGAGCAGTTCTTC
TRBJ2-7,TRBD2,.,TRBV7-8,CASSLGLAGGTYEQYF,TGTGCCAGCAGCTTAGGGTTAGCGGGGGGCACCTACGAGCAGTACTTC
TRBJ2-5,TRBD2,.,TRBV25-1,CASSDSSGVETQYF,TGTGCCAGCAGTGACTCCAGCGGGGTAGAGACCCAGTACTTC
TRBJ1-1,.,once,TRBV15,CATSGGRTNTEAFF,TGTGCCACCAGCGGAGGACGGACGAACACTGAAGCTTTCTTT
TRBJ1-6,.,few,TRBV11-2,CASSPSQGSNSPLHF,TGTGCCAGCAGCCCCTCACAGGGAAGTAATTCACCCCTCCACTTT
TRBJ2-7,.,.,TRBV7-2,CASSLGLGGIPAYEQYF,TGTGCCAGCAGCCTCGGGTTGGGTGGAATTCCCGCCTACGAGCAGTACTTC
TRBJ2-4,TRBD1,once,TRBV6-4,CASPLRDRLAKNIQYF,TGTGCCAGTCCGCTCCGGGACAGATTAGCCAAAAACATTCAGTACTTC
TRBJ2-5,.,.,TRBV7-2,CASSLVGGAQETQYF,TGTGCCAGCAGCTTAGTAGGAGGGGCCCAAGAGACCCAGTACTTC
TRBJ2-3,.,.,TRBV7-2,CASSSRSGARSDTQYF,TGTGCCAGCAGCTCGAGATCAGGGGCTCGCTCAGATACGCAGTATTTT
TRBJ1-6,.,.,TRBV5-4,CASSLRTGNSPLHF,TGTGCCAGCAGCTTGCGGACCGGCAATTCACCCCTCCACTTT
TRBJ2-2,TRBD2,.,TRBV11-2,CASSSGTSFTGELFF,TGTGCCAGCAGCTCCGGGACTAGCTTTACCGGGGAGCTGTTTTTT
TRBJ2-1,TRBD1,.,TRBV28,CASSSPGGNEQFF,TGTGCCAGCAGCTCCCCAGGGGGCAATGAGCAGTTCTTC
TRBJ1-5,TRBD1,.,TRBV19,CASGGGQTYSNQPQHF,TGTGCCAGCGGGGGGGGACAGACCTATAGCAATCAGCCCCAGCATTTT
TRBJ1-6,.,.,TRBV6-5,CASSVRTTNNSPLHF,TGTGCCAGCAGCGTCAGGACAACTAATAATTCACCCCTCCACTTT
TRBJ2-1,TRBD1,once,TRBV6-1,CASSPGQGGRNEQFF,TGTGCCAGCAGCCCGGGACAGGGGGGTAGGAATGAGCAGTTCTTC
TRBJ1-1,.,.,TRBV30,CAWTPGRNTEAFF,TGTGCCTGGACCCCGGGCAGAAACACTGAAGCTTTCTTT
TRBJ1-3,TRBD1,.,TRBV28,CASSPPQGVTGNTIYF,TGTGCCAGCAGTCCCCCACAGGGGGTAACTGGAAACACCATATATTTT
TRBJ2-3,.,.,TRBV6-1,CASGFSDTQYF,TGTGCCAGCGGATTTTCAGATACGCAGTATTTT